The source of this T cell receptor (beta chain) is a study of tumor and adjacent non-tumor tissue in lung cancer. Study-level information: Histology: about a dozen adenocarcinoma, a couple of squamous cell carcinoma, 1 small cell lung cancer. On average, productive TCRbeta reads reached a few million per sample.

The template was RNA from unsorted bulk tissue. About this clonotype itself: The junction differs from germline at one of its ends, possibly a read error.

This CDR3 contains 16 residues. The V gene's germline CDR1 is LGHNA and CDR2 YSLEER. The library came from three nested PCR rounds adapted from ARM-PCR protocols. TCRdb redid the calling of the multiplex PCR reads with MiXCR, one entry per CDR3 protein. The table records just over 200,000 distinct CDR3 sequences, about two thirds of them present only once. The TCR comes from a man in his fifties or sixties with non-small cell lung cancer. The chain has TRBV4-3 and TRBJ2-6; D is perhaps TRBD1 (5 bases). The specimen was lung tumor tissue. The CDR3, as DNA: TGCGCCAGCAGCCAAGATGCGGTCTCTGGGGCAAACGTCCTGACTTTC. It yields the protein CASSQDAVSGANVLTF.